This TCR beta chain was obtained from a study of T cells after yellow fever vaccination. V was pared by 3 bases and J by 6 bases, with 3 bases of the junction left unmatched. The germline V gene has CDR1 SGHTA and CDR2 FQGNSA. The CDR3 has 16 residues. A universal primer site and UMIs were added as TCR cDNA was made by 5'RACE template switching. TCRdb reprocessed the 5' RACE reads with MiXCR, giving one entry per CDR3 protein. The data show just over 300,000 distinct CDR3 sequences, roughly 3.5% seen once. This clonotype has a count of ten or more. The chain employs TRBV7-2 and TRBJ2-3; 16 nucleotides agree with TRBD2. Material: PBMCs, obtained on the day of the yellow fever booster vaccination. This TCR came from a young man who received the YFV17D yellow fever vaccine. In DNA form, the CDR3 reads TGTGCCAGCAGCTTGGGACTAGCGGGGGGGCGCGATACGCAGTATTTT. It is translated as CASSLGLAGGRDTQYF.